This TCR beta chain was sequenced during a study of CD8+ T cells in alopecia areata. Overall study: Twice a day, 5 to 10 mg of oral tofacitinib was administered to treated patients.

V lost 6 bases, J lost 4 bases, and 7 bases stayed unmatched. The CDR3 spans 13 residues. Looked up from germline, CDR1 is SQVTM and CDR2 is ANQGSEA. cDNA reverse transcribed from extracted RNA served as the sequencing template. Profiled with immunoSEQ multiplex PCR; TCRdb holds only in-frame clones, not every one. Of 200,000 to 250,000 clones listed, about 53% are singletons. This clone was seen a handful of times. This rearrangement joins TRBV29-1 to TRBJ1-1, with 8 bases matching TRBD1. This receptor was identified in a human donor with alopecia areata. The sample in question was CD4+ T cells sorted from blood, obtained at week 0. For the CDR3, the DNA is TGCAGCGTGGGACAGGAGCTTAGCACTGAAGCTTTCTTT. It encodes CSVGQELSTEAFF.